A single sample gave rise to the 5 T cell receptor beta chains below, sequenced in a study of regulatory T cells in long-lasting Graves disease. Time point indicated: newly diagnosed GD, antithyroid drugs for less than 3 months. Extracted RNA from PBMCs served as the source of the TCR library. Library construction for TCR beta used iRepertoire HTBI primers and Arm-PCR of CDR3 regions. TCRdb processed the multiplex PCR reads anew with MiXCR; each CDR3 protein has one entry. The data show a few hundred thousand distinct CDR3 sequences, with around 16% seen just once and around 20% held by the top ten. The same sample was also studied in work on T cells in Graves' hyperthyroidism and ophthalmopathy.

Specimen: peripheral blood mononuclear cells (PBMCs), collected at new diagnosis, from a patient treated with antithyroid drugs. Receptors originate from a woman younger than 30 with Graves disease.

A note on this clonotype: This may come from a read error, since a much larger clone is one base off. This rearrangement joins TRBV6-1 to TRBJ1-2; no firm D call. Germline V lookup: CDR1 MNHNS, CDR2 SASEGT. Trimming stripped 7 bases from V and 4 bases from J, with 16 bases between. The CDR3 is made up of 14 amino acids. The DNA for the CDR3 is TGTGCCAGCACCGACCGGAGGCACAGCTATGGCTACACCTTC. Amino acid sequence: CASTDRRHSYGYTF.

The table lists this clonotype with many counts. The rearrangement uses TRBV10-1 and TRBJ2-5; 10 bases map to TRBD2. CDR1 and CDR2 from the germline V gene are WNHNN and SYGVQD (reference sequence). Losses at the gene ends were 3 bases for V and 8 bases for J; bases not matched to a gene: 6. This CDR3 spans 14 amino acids. The CDR3 protein is CASSDGGTSATQYF. The DNA of the CDR3 is TGCGCCAGCAGTGATGGGGGGACTAGCGCAACCCAGTACTTC.

Comments on this clonotype: Mismatch with germline at one junction end may stem from a read error. The genes are TRBV12-3 or TRBV12-4 and TRBJ1-4, with 11 bases matching TRBD1. The CDR3 runs 17 residues. CDR3 sequence reads: CASSLGAGTGGYEKLLF. The DNA for the CDR3 is TGTGCCAGCAGCTTGGGGGCCGGGACAGGGGGTTATGAAAAACTGCTTTTT.

This clonotype was found many times. The J gene is TRBJ1-5, the V gene TRBV27; 7 bases align to TRBD1. The length of the CDR3 is 19 residues. Germline loops: CDR1 MNHEY, CDR2 SMNVEV (reference sequence). The V segment lost 7 bases and the J segment 0 bases; nucleotides outside the gene matches: 18. This CDR3 reads CASIPRQGRTLYSNQPQHF. CDR3 in DNA: TGTGCCAGCATCCCTCGACAGGGACGGACGCTGTATAGCAATCAGCCCCAGCATTTT.

With regard to this clonotype: A far larger clone is just one base off, so this is likely a read error. The CDR3 end shows no conserved phenylalanine or tryptophan, and so a read error is likely. The CDR3 loop is CASSYQGEGSYEQYS. CDR3 DNA: TGTGCCAGCAGTTACCAGGGAGAAGGGTCCTACGAGCAGTACTCC. The rearrangement uses TRBV6-1 and TRBJ2-7; D is possibly TRBD1 or TRBD2 (5 bases each). The V gene's germline CDR1 is MNHNS and CDR2 SASEGT. The CDR3 extends over 15 amino acids. The germline V and J ends were trimmed by 5 bases and 1 base, with 15 bases remaining between them.